This TCR beta chain was retrieved from a study of CXCR3-negative and CXCR3-positive naive CD8 T cells. Study results and caveats: Unlike memory cells, which differed, naive CXCR3-negative and CXCR3-positive cells had similar TRBV-TRBJ usage. After cryopreservation, expression of CXCR3 was partially reduced, and most assays were run with fresh PBMCs. Greater hydrophobicity was found in TRB CDR3s of CXCR3-positive naive cells than of CXCR3-negative naive cells.

The sorter processed each CD8+ T cell subset in triplicate at 250,000 to 300,000 cells apiece. A CD45RO-CCR7+CD27+CD95- phenotype identified naive CD8+ T cells. As concerns this clonotype: Its antigen is not identified.

Preparation of TRB cDNA libraries relied on 5' RACE carrying UMI labels. For each CDR3 protein, TCRdb gives one entry from its re-call of the 5' RACE reads, without DNA. The repertoire table contains 100,000 or so distinct CDR3 sequences. The clonotype was recovered from a human donor in good health. Some clones in this sample may be carry-over from other donors' samples. The sequenced sample consisted of naive CXCR3+ CD8+ T cells from blood. Subset specified: CD45RO-CCR7+CD27+CD95- naive CD8+ T cells expressing CXCR3 (TNR3+).

The CDR3 is CASSLEQAWETQYF. This chain joins TRBV5-1 and TRBJ2-5; TCRdb calls TRBD1, which cannot be checked without DNA. Germline CDR1 is SGHRS and CDR2 is YFSETQ. The CDR3 totals 14 residues.